These 18 T cell receptor beta chains originate from one sample sequenced in a study of cytomegalovirus exposure and HLA in healthy donors. PCR involved 60 Vbeta and 13 Jbeta primers. Using immunoSEQ multiplex PCR, the repertoire was profiled, and TCRdb retains in-frame clones only, with some absent. The table records about 170,000 clones, around 85% of them present only once. The sample taken for sequencing was PBMCs. The receptors shown here come from a male donor in good health and CMV-seronegative.

This chain links TRBV5-4 with TRBJ1-1, with D possibly TRBD1 on 5 matching bases. With 4 bases removed from V and 0 bases from J, the gap between germline ends came to 16 bases. This CDR3 is built from 16 residues. Germline V gene sequence: CDR1 SGHNT, CDR2 YYREEE (reference sequence). The CDR3 loop is CASSLGGGNMNTEAFF. The CDR3 DNA reads TGTGCCAGCAGCCTCGGCGGGGGGAACATGAACACTGAAGCTTTCTTT.

The chain links TRBV6-5 to TRBJ2-7; 8 nucleotides agree with TRBD1. The V segment lost 0 bases and the J segment 1 base; nucleotides outside the gene matches: 5. CDR3 size: 16 residues. Germline V gene data show CDR1 as MNHEY and CDR2 as SVGAGI. CDR3: CASSYSGRGRSYEQYF. The CDR3 region has the DNA TGTGCCAGCAGTTACTCTGGCAGGGGGCGTTCCTACGAGCAGTACTTC.

The chain joins TRBV2 to TRBJ1-3; no clear D gene. V was clipped by 6 bases and J by 4 bases, with 7 bases between them. This CDR3 is 12 amino acids long. CDR1 is SNHLY, CDR2 FYNNEI, per germline. The CDR3, as DNA: TGTGCCAGCAGACCGGGAGGAAACACCATATATTTT. Residues: CASRPGGNTIYF.

V is TRBV5-1 and J is TRBJ2-3, with D perhaps matching TRBD2 (6 bases). Looked up from germline, CDR1 is SGHRS and CDR2 is YFSETQ. V shed 6 bases and J shed 2 bases, with 13 bases lying between them. The CDR3 extends over 14 amino acids. The CDR3 reads CASKLGLYTDTQYF. The DNA of the CDR3 is TGCGCCAGCAAATTGGGACTGTACACAGATACGCAGTATTTT.

This chain links TRBV9 with TRBJ1-5; tentatively, D is TRBD1 (6 bases). The V gene's germline CDR1 is SGDLS and CDR2 YYNGEE. The CDR3 extends over 15 amino acids. The V end lost 4 bases, the J end lost 7 bases, and 18 bases lay between the germline ends. The CDR3 nucleotides are TGTGCCAGCAGCCCAACAGGGCTCTATCACCAGCCCCAGCATTTT. This codes for CASSPTGLYHQPQHF. Supplemented by reference TRBV9 and TRBJ1-5, the full variable domain reads DSGVTQTPKHLITATGQRVTLRCSPRSGDLSVYWYQQSLDQGLQFLIQYYNGEERAKGNILERFSAQQFPDLHSELNLSSLELGDSALYFCASSPTGLYHQPQHFGDGTRLSIL.

The chain joins TRBV10-3 to TRBJ1-1, with 8 bases fitting TRBD1. CDR3 length: 14 residues. J lost 3 bases, V lost 5 bases, and 5 bases had no gene match. Germline loops: CDR1 ENHRY, CDR2 SYGVKD. CDR3 nucleotide sequence: TGTGCCATCAGTAAACAGGGGGGTGACACTGAAGCTTTCTTT. Translated, it gives CAISKQGGDTEAFF.

The chain carries TRBV5-6 and TRBJ1-3; a possible D gene is TRBD1 (5 bases). Germline values: CDR1 SGHDT, CDR2 YYEEEE. V lost 4 bases and J lost 7, with 18 bases in between. The CDR3 has 15 amino acids. The CDR3 DNA is TGTGCCAGCAGCGGCCCTGGGACGGCGGGGAACACCATATATTTT. Protein product: CASSGPGTAGNTIYF.

V usage is TRBV4-1 and J usage is TRBJ2-2, with D perhaps TRBD1 (6 bases). V lost 5 bases and J lost 5, with 12 bases in between. The CDR3 contains 14 residues. Per germline, CDR1 MGHRA and CDR2 YSYEKL. The CDR3 DNA reads as TGCGCCAGCAGCTACAGGGTCGGGACCGGGGAGCTGTTTTTT. Encoded protein: CASSYRVGTGELFF.

The J gene is TRBJ2-7, the V gene TRBV7-9; 8 positions match TRBD1. The CDR3 consists of 14 residues. Germline V gene lookup returns CDR1 SEHNR and CDR2 FQNEAQ (reference sequence). V shed 2 bases and J 3 bases; nucleotides not matched to a gene: 3. Written as DNA, the CDR3 is TGTGCCAGCAGCTTACCCGACAGGGGCTACGAGCAGTACTTC. Its protein product is CASSLPDRGYEQYF.

This chain links TRBV11-2 with TRBJ2-1, with 8 bases lining up with TRBD1. V was pared by 2 bases and J by 6 bases, with 12 bases of the junction left unmatched. This CDR3 has 17 amino acids. Per the germline V gene, CDR1 is SGHAT and CDR2 is FQNNGV. CDR3 DNA: TGTGCCAGCAGCTTACCCATTGACAGGGGAAGTTCCAATGAGCAGTTCTTC. Encoded protein: CASSLPIDRGSSNEQFF. Complete variable domain (other parts from reference TRBV11-2 and TRBJ2-1): EAGVAQSPRYKIIEKRQSVAFWCNPISGHATLYWYQQILGQGPKLLIQFQNNGVVDDSQLPKDRFSAERLKGVDSTLKIQPAKLEDSAVYLCASSLPIDRGSSNEQFFGPGTRLTVL.

The rearrangement links TRBV9 to TRBJ1-4; maybe TRBD1 (6 bases). Germline CDR1 SGDLS, CDR2 YYNGEE. This CDR3 has 15 residues. V shed 3 bases and J shed 8 bases, with 17 bases lying between them. The CDR3 nucleotides read TGTGCCAGCAGCGCCCAGGGGTCCCTGGGAGAAAAACTGTTTTTT. The encoded protein is CASSAQGSLGEKLFF.

This sequence joins TRBV7-9 and TRBJ1-2; D remains ambiguous. Looked up from germline, CDR1 is SEHNR and CDR2 is FQNEAQ (reference sequence). The CDR3 is made up of 12 amino acids. V was cut by 5 bases and J by 8 bases, with 12 bases left in between. As DNA, the CDR3 is TGTGCCAGCAGCCCCCCCCGAGGGGGCTACACCTTC. Residues: CASSPPRGGYTF. Looking up the rest from reference TRBV7-9 and TRBJ1-2 gives the full variable domain: DTGVSQNPRHKITKRGQNVTFRCDPISEHNRLYWYRQTLGQGPEFLTYFQNEAQLEKSRLLSDRFSAERPKGSFSTLEIQRTEQGDSAMYLCASSPPRGGYTFGSGTRLTVV.

The chain joins TRBV18 to TRBJ2-7; 7 positions match TRBD2. The CDR3 spans 12 residues. V shed 3 bases and J 12 bases; nucleotides not matched to a gene: 8. Germline V lookup: CDR1 KGHSH, CDR2 LQKENI. CDR3 region: CASSPPAGERYF. CDR3 nucleotides: TGTGCCAGCTCACCCCCCGCGGGGGAGAGGTACTTC.

V gene TRBV19 combines with J gene TRBJ2-2, with 7 nucleotides matching TRBD2. Germline values: CDR1 LNHDA, CDR2 SQIVND (reference sequence). Trimming took 5 bases from V and 5 from J; bases not matched to a gene: 8. This CDR3 region has 15 residues. CDR3 protein: CASSFGREETGELFF. Written as DNA, the CDR3 is TGTGCCAGTAGTTTTGGTCGGGAGGAGACCGGGGAGCTGTTTTTT.

The V gene is TRBV7-7, the J gene TRBJ2-3; tentative D call: TRBD1 (6 bases). Trimming removed 0 bases at V and 6 bases at J, with 10 bases between. The CDR3 runs to 14 residues. Germline V gives CDR1 SSHAT, CDR2 FNYEAQ (reference sequence). The CDR3 bases are TGTGCCAGCAGCTTAGCGGGACAAGCTGATACGCAGTATTTT. Translation: CASSLAGQADTQYF.

This clone has just a few counts. The chain is built from TRBV14 and TRBJ2-3; D may be TRBD1 (5 bases). Trimming removed 4 bases from V and 6 bases from J, with 20 bases in between. CDR3 size: 16 residues. Germline CDR1 reads SGHDN; CDR2 reads FVKESK. For the CDR3, the DNA is TGTGCCAGCAGCCCACATGTCGCTCAGGGTTGGGATACGCAGTATTTT. Translating it yields CASSPHVAQGWDTQYF.

To note about this clone: The identical CDR3 is also encoded by other nucleotide sequences in the sample. V is TRBV14 and J is TRBJ1-3; D remains unclear. Germline V CDR1 and CDR2: SGHDN, FVKESK. V was cut by 4 bases and J by 2 bases, with 6 bases left in between. The CDR3 covers 13 residues. The CDR3 protein is CASSPGAGNTIYF. The DNA for the CDR3 is TGTGCCAGCAGCCCAGGTGCTGGAAACACCATATATTTT.

The gene calls are TRBV9 and TRBJ2-1; 11 nucleotides line up with TRBD1. Germline values: CDR1 SGDLS, CDR2 YYNGEE. With V trimmed by 3 bases and J by 7 bases, 3 bases remained unmatched. The CDR3 extends over 14 amino acids. The CDR3 coding sequence is TGTGCCAGCAGCGGGACAGGGGGCGAAAATGAGCAGTTCTTC. Its translation: CASSGTGGENEQFF.